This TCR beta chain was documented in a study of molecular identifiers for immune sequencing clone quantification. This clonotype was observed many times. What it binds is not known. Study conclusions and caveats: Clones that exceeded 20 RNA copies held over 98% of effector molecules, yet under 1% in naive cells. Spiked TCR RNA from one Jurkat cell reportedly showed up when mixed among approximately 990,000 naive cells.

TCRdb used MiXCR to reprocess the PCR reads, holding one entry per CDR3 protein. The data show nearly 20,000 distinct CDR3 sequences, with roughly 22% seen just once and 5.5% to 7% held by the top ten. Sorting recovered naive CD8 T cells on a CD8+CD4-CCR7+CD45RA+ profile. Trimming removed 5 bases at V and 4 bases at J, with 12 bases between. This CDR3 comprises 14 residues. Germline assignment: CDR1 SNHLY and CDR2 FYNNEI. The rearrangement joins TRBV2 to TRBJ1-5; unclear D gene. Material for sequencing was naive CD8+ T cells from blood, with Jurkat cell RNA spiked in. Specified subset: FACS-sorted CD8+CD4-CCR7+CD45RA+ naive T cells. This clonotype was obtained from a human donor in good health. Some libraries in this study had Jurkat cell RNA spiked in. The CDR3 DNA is TGTGCCAGCAGTTCCGGGCCCCCTAATCAGCCCCAGCATTTT. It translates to CASSSGPPNQPQHF.